Following are 5 T cell receptor beta chains from one sample sequenced in a study of post-analysis software for immune sequencing data. Findings and caveats of the study: About five TRBV segments, including TRBV5-6, TRBV5-1 and TRBV20-1, were more frequent in patients than controls.

No antigen is known for these receptors. The TCR beta cDNA libraries contained unique molecular identifiers. Via MiXCR, TCRdb re-called the PCR reads, giving one row per CDR3 protein. The table includes hundreds of thousands of distinct CDR3 sequences, approximately 60% detected once. The material sequenced was blood. Receptor source: a girl aged 2 to 10 with multiple sclerosis.

DNA of the CDR3: TGTGCCAGCAGTCCACGGGGGCTTATAGAGACCCAGTACTTC. Translating gives CASSPRGLIETQYF. The chain carries TRBV27 and TRBJ2-5, with D possibly called TRBD1 or TRBD2 (6 bases each). This CDR3 spans 14 amino acids. V lost 5 bases to trimming and J lost 4 bases, with 14 bases between them. From germline, CDR1 is MNHEY and CDR2 SMNVEV (reference sequence).

The V gene is TRBV5-1, the J gene TRBJ2-7; weak D call: TRBD2 (7 bases). The CDR3 consists of 15 residues. Germline CDR1 SGHRS, CDR2 YFSETQ. Trimming shortened V by 2 bases and J by 0 bases, and 12 bases separated the two germline ends. The CDR3 DNA is TGCGCCAGCAGCTTTTTGGCGGGGGCCTCCTACGAGCAGTACTTC. Protein: CASSFLAGASYEQYF.

This sequence joins TRBV10-3 and TRBJ2-5; possibly TRBD1 for D (6 bases). CDR1 is ENHRY, CDR2 SYGVKD, per germline. The V gene lost 4 bases and the J gene lost 1 base, with 7 bases spanning the gap. There are 13 residues in the CDR3. CDR3 sequence (DNA): TGTGCCATCAGTGCGACAGGCCAAGAGACCCAGTACTTC. Translated: CAISATGQETQYF.

The rearrangement joins TRBV28 to TRBJ1-5; D is perhaps TRBD1 (5 bases). Trimming removed 6 bases from V and 0 bases from J, with 12 bases in between. The CDR3 runs to 15 residues. CDR1 is MDHEN and CDR2 is SYDVKM in the germline V gene. CDR3 in amino acids: CASSTGGNSNQPQHF. The DNA of the CDR3 is TGTGCCAGCAGCACCGGGGGTAATAGCAATCAGCCCCAGCATTTT.

The chain carries TRBV6-5 and TRBJ1-2; D unresolved. CDR3 length equals 12 residues. Trimming removed 4 bases from V and 6 bases from J, with 9 bases in between. In germline, CDR1 is MNHEY, CDR2 SVGAGI. The CDR3 is CASSWNGDGYTF. CDR3 in DNA: TGTGCCAGCAGTTGGAATGGAGATGGCTACACCTTC.